The T cell receptor beta chain described here comes from a study of control samples from healthy donors and cancer patients. Germline V gene sequence: CDR1 MNHEY, CDR2 SVGEGT. This CDR3 region has 16 residues. The ends were cut back, 3 bases at V and 1 base at J, with 14 bases in the middle. Repertoires were generated with immunoSEQ multiplex PCR, while TCRdb's copy carries only in-frame clones and drops some. The sample lists about 120,000 clones, roughly 88% occurring once. Sequenced material: blood. The TCR was taken from a man aged 35-49 years in good health. This chain connects TRBV6-2 or TRBV6-3 to TRBJ2-3; D perhaps matches TRBD2 (6 bases). CDR3 in amino acids: CASSYGRKRGTDTQYF. The CDR3 DNA is TGTGCCAGCAGTTATGGACGCAAGCGGGGCACAGATACGCAGTATTTT.